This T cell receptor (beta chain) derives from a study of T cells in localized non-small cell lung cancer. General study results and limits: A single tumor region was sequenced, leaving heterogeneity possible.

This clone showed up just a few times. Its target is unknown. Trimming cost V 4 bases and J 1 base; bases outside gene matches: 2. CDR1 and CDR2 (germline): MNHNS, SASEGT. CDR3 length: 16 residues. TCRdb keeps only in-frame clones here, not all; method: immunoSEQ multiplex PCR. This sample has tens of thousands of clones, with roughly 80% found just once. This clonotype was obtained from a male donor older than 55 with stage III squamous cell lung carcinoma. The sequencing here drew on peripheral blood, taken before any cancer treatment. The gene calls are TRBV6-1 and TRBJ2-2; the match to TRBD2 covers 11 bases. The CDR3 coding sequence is TGTGCCAGCAGTGCACTAGCGGGGGAGAACACCGGGGAGCTGTTTTTT. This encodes CASSALAGENTGELFF.